These 9 T cell receptor beta chains were all obtained from the same sample, sequenced in a study of control samples from healthy donors and cancer patients. Clones were read by immunoSEQ multiplex PCR, and TCRdb kept only the in-frame ones, dropping some. The sample contains over 85,000 clones, around 87% of which appear only once. The sample consisted of PBMCs. The receptor source for this set is a woman aged 55 to 70 with lung cancer.

The genes are TRBV6-5 and TRBJ2-1, with D perhaps TRBD1 (5 bases). Germline lookup yields CDR1 MNHEY and CDR2 SVGAGI. The CDR3 spans 13 residues. V shed 2 bases and J shed 9 bases, with 11 bases lying between them. This CDR3 is CASSYPGLAEQFF. CDR3 DNA: TGTGCCAGCAGTTACCCAGGGTTGGCTGAGCAGTTCTTC.

The chain employs TRBV11-3 and TRBJ2-7, with D possibly matching TRBD2 (6 bases). Between the trimmed V and J ends, which lost 0 bases and 1 base, there was a span of 10 bases. The CDR3 extends over 15 amino acids. Germline assignment: CDR1 SGHNT and CDR2 YENEEA. The CDR3: CASSLEGGLSYEQYF. The CDR3 nucleotides read TGTGCCAGCAGCTTAGAGGGAGGCTTATCCTACGAGCAGTACTTC.

The chain joins TRBV29-1 to TRBJ2-5, with 7 bases that match TRBD2. V lost 3 bases and J lost 7; bases outside the gene matches: 8. In germline, CDR1 is SQVTM, CDR2 ANQGSEA. This CDR3 has 13 residues. The CDR3 region is CSVDGGWEGTQYF. The CDR3 bases are TGCAGCGTTGACGGTGGTTGGGAGGGGACCCAGTACTTC.

The chain recombines TRBV7-6 with TRBJ1-4; TRBD1 matches 7 bases. This CDR3 contains 14 residues. Trimming cost V 1 base and J 8 bases; bases outside gene matches: 4. Germline CDR1 reads SGHVS; CDR2 reads FNYEAQ. The CDR3 reads CASSLGQGGEKLFF. In nucleotides, the CDR3 is TGTGCCAGCAGCTTAGGACAGGGAGGGGAAAAACTGTTTTTT.

The J gene is TRBJ1-5, the V gene TRBV7-8, with D perhaps matching TRBD1 (5 bases). The length of the CDR3 is 14 residues. V lost 7 bases to trimming and J lost 1 base, with 11 bases between them. Germline-derived CDR1 and CDR2 are SGHVS and FQNEAQ. The CDR3 DNA reads as TGTGCCAGCAACCTGGGGGGAAGCAATCAGCCCCAGCATTTT. Amino acids: CASNLGGSNQPQHF.

J is TRBJ2-3 and V is TRBV6-2 or TRBV6-3; no definite D call. Trimming pared 6 bases from V and 2 bases from J, leaving 15 bases between. Germline CDR1 reads MNHEY; CDR2 reads SVGEGT. There are 15 residues in the CDR3. Here the CDR3 DNA reads TGTGCCAGCAGCCGCGGTCATATTCTCACAGATACGCAGTATTTT. Protein: CASSRGHILTDTQYF.

This clone was counted only a few times. The gene calls are TRBV20-1 and TRBJ1-2; 8 positions agree with TRBD1. Germline assignment: CDR1 DFQATT and CDR2 SNEGSKA (reference sequence). The CDR3 is 15 amino acids. V was pared by 3 bases and J by 1 base, with 7 bases of the junction left unmatched. In DNA form, the CDR3 reads TGCAGTGCTAGTGGGACAGGACGTAATAACTATGGCTACACCTTC. Translated: CSASGTGRNNYGYTF.

In nucleotides, the CDR3 is TGTGCCAGCAGCTTTCCTGGAAAGGCCATATATTTT. It codes for CASSFPGKAIYF. V is TRBV7-2 and J is TRBJ1-3, with no clear D. The CDR3 contains 12 residues. The germline V and J ends were trimmed by 3 bases and 11 bases, with 11 bases remaining between them. The V gene's germline CDR1 is SGHTA and CDR2 FQGNSA.

The chain uses TRBV3-1 (or the pseudogene TRBV3-2) and TRBJ2-1; D ambiguous. The CDR3 loop spans 15 amino acids. Trimming took 4 bases from V and 0 from J, leaving 10 bases between them. The V gene's germline CDR1 is LGHDT and CDR2 YNNKEL (reference sequence). CDR3 DNA: TGTGCCAGCAGCCGAGATGGGTCCTCCTACAATGAGCAGTTCTTC. Translating it yields CASSRDGSSYNEQFF.